The rows below give T cell receptor beta chains drawn from one sample of a study of cytomegalovirus exposure and HLA in healthy donors. Profiling relied on immunoSEQ multiplex PCR, and the TCRdb table lists in-frame clones only, not all of them. The sample has approximately 79,000 clones, 60% to 80% seen once. Sample: PBMCs. All receptors come from a boy younger than 18 in good health and CMV-seronegative. Each CDR3 is given with its conserved first and last residue.

TRBV11-3,13,CASSGQGDTEAFF
TRBV15,15,CATSRGEVWAYEQYF
TRBV2,13,CASSGAGNEKLFF
TRBV28,12,CASSRDRGEQYF
TRBV28,15,CASSLLGQGPQPQHF
TRBV7-2,14,CASSFSPQSAEAFF
TRBV6-1,11,CAGGSGGGLFF
TRBV6-5,16,CASSYEAGTSGKTQYF
TRBV5-1,16,CASSLIVAGGPETQYF
TRBV7-9,15,CASSSPGLATDTQYF
TRBV7-9,14,CASSLMKGGHEQYF
TRBV6-5,12,CASSPPSGGLFF
TRBV5-6,19,CASSNLSYLSGEWTDTQYF
TRBV2,11,CASRDSYEQYF
TRBV28,14,CASDRGTSQETQYF
TRBV29-1,11,CSVLQGMLAFF
TRBV29-1,14,CSVSGQGGNQPQHF